This note documents a single TCR beta chain sequence. This entry comes from a study of cytomegalovirus exposure and HLA in healthy donors. There are 16 residues in the CDR3. Primers: 60 Vbeta forward and 13 Jbeta reverse. Clones were read by immunoSEQ multiplex PCR, and TCRdb kept only the in-frame ones, dropping some. The table records 150,000 to 200,000 clones, approximately 82% of them present only once. This TCR was recovered from a woman aged 25 to 45 in good health and CMV-seronegative. The sequencing sample was made of PBMCs. The genes are TRBV21-1 and TRBJ1-5; no DNA check was done on the table's D call, TRBD1. TRBV21-1 is listed as a pseudogene. The CDR3 DNA reads TGTGCCAGCAGCAAAGAAGACAGGGGAAGCAATCAGCCCCAGCATTTT. Protein: CASSKEDRGSNQPQHF.